One T cell receptor beta chain is described in this entry. The sample originates from a study of blood T cell repertoires in COVID-19. Study-level background: The United States, Italy and Spain provided the acute and convalescent COVID-19 samples.

This CDR3 has 14 residues. Trimming took 1 base from V and 6 from J; bases not matched to a gene: 5. Germline CDR1 is SGHTA and CDR2 is FQGNSA. Libraries were prepared by immunoSEQ multiplex PCR; TCRdb keeps only in-frame clonotypes and omits some of them. The sample records 150,000 to 200,000 clones, under 85% being singletons. V gene TRBV7-2 combines with J gene TRBJ2-7; 8 bases map to TRBD1. The sample comprised peripheral blood. The receptor was derived from a man between 60 and 70 years old with active or convalescent COVID-19. The CDR3 sequence is CASSLGTGSGEQYF. The CDR3, as DNA: TGTGCCAGCAGCTTAGGGACAGGGAGCGGCGAGCAGTACTTC.